Presented here are 8 T cell receptor beta chains from one specimen sequenced in a study of shared clonotypes between healthy human individuals. The method was immunoSEQ multiplex PCR; TCRdb's version includes in-frame clones alone and lacks a portion of them. This table has fewer than 1.8 million clones, around 98.5% appearing once. Specimen: naive CD4+ T cells sorted from blood. The sample's subset: CD45RA+ positively selected. These receptors all come from a man in his thirties or forties in good health.

Only one count was recorded for this clone. This chain joins TRBV5-1 and TRBJ2-5; TRBD2 is a possible D gene (5 bases). The CDR3 is 13 amino acids. V was clipped by 4 bases and J by 1 base, with 8 bases between them. Germline V gives CDR1 SGHRS, CDR2 YFSETQ. CDR3 DNA: TGCGCCAGCAGCCCCGGGATCCAAGAGACCCAGTACTTC. Its translation: CASSPGIQETQYF.

On this clone itself: The same CDR3 also results from other DNA sequences found in this sample. The chain employs TRBV5-1 and TRBJ2-1; TRBD2 aligns across 10 bases. J gave up 3 bases and V 4 bases, and 4 bases lay outside the gene matches. CDR3 length: 15 amino acids. Germline-derived CDR1 and CDR2 are SGHRS and YFSETQ. CDR3 DNA sequence: TGCGCCAGCAGCCCAAGCGGGAGGGGCTACAATGAGCAGTTCTTC. The encoded protein is CASSPSGRGYNEQFF.

This sequence joins TRBV9 and TRBJ2-7; D remains ambiguous. Germline lookup yields CDR1 SGDLS and CDR2 YYNGEE. Trimming pared 0 bases from V and 2 bases from J, leaving 9 bases between. The CDR3 runs 14 residues. The CDR3 DNA reads as TGTGCCAGCAGCGTAGCTCTTGACCCCTACGAGCAGTACTTC. Its translation: CASSVALDPYEQYF.

This clone was observed once. V and J are TRBV7-6 and TRBJ1-1; tentatively, D is TRBD1 (6 bases). Trimming removed 3 bases from V and 7 bases from J, with 21 bases in between. This CDR3 comprises 16 residues. Germline-derived CDR1 and CDR2 are SGHVS and FNYEAQ. The CDR3 DNA sequence: TGTGCCAGCAGCTTGACAGGTACTTTTGTCGGACATGAAGCTTTCTTT. It encodes CASSLTGTFVGHEAFF.

The V gene is TRBV12-2, the J gene TRBJ2-7; the table's D gene call, TRBD1, was not cross checked with the DNA. TRBV12-2 is termed a pseudogene. CDR3 length: 15 residues. DNA of the CDR3: TGTGCAAGTCGCTTAGAGACAGGGAATGGCTACGAGCAGTACTTC. Its translation: CASRLETGNGYEQYF.

The J gene is TRBJ1-1, the V gene TRBV5-1, with D hard to call. Germline values: CDR1 SGHRS, CDR2 YFSETQ. Trimming shortened V by 0 bases and J by 2 bases, and 8 bases separated the two germline ends. This CDR3 has 14 amino acids. The CDR3 nucleotides read TGCGCCAGCAGCTTGGCCGTCAGTAACACTGAAGCTTTCTTT. Protein product: CASSLAVSNTEAFF.

The chain has TRBV6-6 and TRBJ2-7, with D tentatively TRBD2 (6 bases). CDR1 is MNHNY, CDR2 SVGAGI, per germline (reference sequence). The CDR3 is made up of 15 amino acids. V dropped 5 bases and J dropped 5 bases, with 19 bases sitting between them. CDR3: CASSDLGAGIHEQYF. As DNA, the CDR3 is TGTGCCAGCAGTGACCTCGGGGCGGGAATCCACGAGCAGTACTTC.

The J gene is TRBJ2-3, the V gene TRBV2; TRBD1 agrees at 8 bases. Germline V gene sequence: CDR1 SNHLY, CDR2 FYNNEI. Losses at the gene ends were 8 bases for V and 2 bases for J; bases not matched to a gene: 6. The CDR3 spans 14 residues. DNA for the CDR3: TGTGCCAGCGGAGAGGACAGGGACACAGATACGCAGTATTTT. Translation gives CASGEDRDTDTQYF.